This TCR beta chain originates from a study of T cells after posttransplantation cyclophosphamide. General observations from the study: TRB overlap between skin or GI tissue T cells and blood was limited. Recipient CMV seropositivity and CMV reactivation strongly tracked TRB clonality. Later post-transplant blood repertoires were often dominated by donor CD8+ memory clones.

As for this clone: As yet, its antigen is unknown.

TCRdb's table, derived via immunoSEQ multiplex PCR, lists solely in-frame clones and lacks some. The table has fewer than 2,500 clones, approximately 94% seen once. Input material: CD4+ T cells sorted from bone marrow. This TCR was sampled from a woman aged 45-60 years in good health and a related stem cell transplant donor.

The CDR3, as DNA: TGTGCCAGCAGTCCCCCGGGACAGGGACGCACCGGGGAGCTGTTTTTT. This codes for CASSPPGQGRTGELFF. The chain links TRBV6-6 to TRBJ2-2, with TRBD1 matching over 9 bases. The J segment lost 4 bases and the V segment lost 5 bases, leaving 8 bases of the junction unmatched. The CDR3 is 16 residues long. Germline CDR1 MNHNY, CDR2 SVGAGI (reference sequence).